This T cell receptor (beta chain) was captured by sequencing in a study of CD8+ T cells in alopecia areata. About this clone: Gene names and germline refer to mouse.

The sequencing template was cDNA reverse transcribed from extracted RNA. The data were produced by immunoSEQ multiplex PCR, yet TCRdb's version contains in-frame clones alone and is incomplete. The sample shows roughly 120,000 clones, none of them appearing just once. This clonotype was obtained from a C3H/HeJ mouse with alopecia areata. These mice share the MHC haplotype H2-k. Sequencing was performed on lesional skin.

The CDR3 spells CASSRRGTGGYEQYF. The sequenced part of the CDR3 DNA is TGTGCTAGCAGTAGAAGGGGGACAGGGGGCTAT. The chain employs TRBV17 and TRBJ2-7, with TRBD1 matching over 11 bases. The CDR3 extends 4 residues past the end of the read, so its final part is completed from the germline J gene. Germline values: CDR1 MNHDT, CDR2 YYDKIL. The CDR3 spans 15 residues. J lost 3 bases, V lost 2 bases, and 3 bases had no gene match.